This is a list of T cell receptor beta chains from one sample in a study of blood T cells in healthy people across ages. A single record per CDR3 protein comes from TCRdb applying MiXCR to the 5' RACE reads. The repertoire consists of roughly 1.4 million distinct CDR3 sequences, with approximately 59% occurring once and the leading ten covering over 6.5%. Sequenced material: blood. These receptors originate from a man between 18 and 29 years old in good health. The CDR3 runs from the conserved cysteine through the conserved F or W. A D gene is named only where the DNA matches it firmly. Rows give clone size only sometimes, using once, few, many, or a class for an expanded clone.

J: TRBJ2-2; size: once; D: -; V: TRBV15; DNA: TGTGCCACCAGCAGAGATACAGGGAGCGGGGAGCTGTTTTTT; CDR3: CATSRDTGSGELFF
J: TRBJ2-1; size: -; D: TRBD2; V: TRBV7-7; DNA: TGTGCTAGCAGCTTAGGTGGGGGGGACCCTAATGAGCAGTTCTTC; CDR3: CASSLGGGDPNEQFF
J: TRBJ2-3; size: -; D: TRBD2; V: TRBV6-1; DNA: TGTGCCAGCAGGGGGACTAAGCGGAGTGTGCAGGGCACGCAGTATTTT; CDR3: CASRGTKRSVQGTQYF
J: TRBJ2-4; size: -; D: -; V: TRBV12-3/TRBV12-4; DNA: TGTGCCAGCAGGGTCGACGGAGCCAAAAACATTCAGTACTTC; CDR3: CASRVDGAKNIQYF
J: TRBJ1-2; size: -; D: TRBD1; V: TRBV5-1; DNA: TGCGCCAGCAGCTTGGCCAAGGGGACAGGGTCCTATGGCTACACCTTC; CDR3: CASSLAKGTGSYGYTF
J: TRBJ1-1; size: -; D: -; V: TRBV29-1; DNA: TGCAGCGTTATTCAAACAGGGACTGAAGCTTTCTTT; CDR3: CSVIQTGTEAFF
J: TRBJ2-5; size: -; D: TRBD2; V: TRBV4-3; DNA: TGCGCCAGCAGCCAAGATTGGGGGGCGGGGGGGTACCAAGAGACCCAGTACTTC; CDR3: CASSQDWGAGGYQETQYF
J: TRBJ2-5; size: -; D: -; V: TRBV2; DNA: TGTGCCAGCAAGGGTACCTTATTGTCCGGAGAGCAGTACTTC; CDR3: CASKGTLLSGEQYF
J: TRBJ2-7; size: -; D: -; V: TRBV18; DNA: TGTGCCAGCTCACCACCGACATCCTTCGGCTACGAGCAGTACTTC; CDR3: CASSPPTSFGYEQYF
J: TRBJ1-1; size: -; D: -; V: TRBV7-6; DNA: TGTGCCAGCAGCTTAGACGCGGGGGGGAACACTGAAGCTTTCTTT; CDR3: CASSLDAGGNTEAFF
J: TRBJ2-3; size: -; D: -; V: TRBV6-5; DNA: TGTGCCAGCGGCCCGGGGGTGGCAGATACGCAGTATTTT; CDR3: CASGPGVADTQYF
J: TRBJ1-4; size: few; D: -; V: TRBV12-3/TRBV12-4; DNA: TGTGCCAGCAGTTTATCCGGGTTAGGCGAAAAACTGTTTTTT; CDR3: CASSLSGLGEKLFF
J: TRBJ1-2; size: once; D: -; V: TRBV6-2/TRBV6-3; DNA: TGTGCCAGCGGCGACAGCGCTAACTATGGCTACACCTTC; CDR3: CASGDSANYGYTF
J: TRBJ2-7; size: few; D: TRBD1; V: TRBV5-5; DNA: TGTGCCAGCAGCTTTGGGACAGGGGTAGACGAGCAGTACTTC; CDR3: CASSFGTGVDEQYF
J: TRBJ2-7; size: -; D: -; V: TRBV20-1; DNA: TGCAGGGCAGGGGCCCACTACAATGAGCAGTACTTC; CDR3: CRAGAHYNEQYF
J: TRBJ1-4; size: few; D: -; V: TRBV6-6; DNA: TGTGCCAGCAGTTGGTCGGGACGGGTCAATGAAAAACTGTTTTTT; CDR3: CASSWSGRVNEKLFF
J: TRBJ2-7; size: few; D: -; V: TRBV29-1; DNA: TGCAGCGGGTTAAGGGGGGCTTCGGGGGAGCAGTACTTC; CDR3: CSGLRGASGEQYF
J: TRBJ2-7; size: few; D: -; V: TRBV7-2; DNA: TGTGCCAGCAGCCGTGGCGGCGCAGGATTTTACGAGCAGTACTTC; CDR3: CASSRGGAGFYEQYF
J: TRBJ2-3; size: -; D: -; V: TRBV29-1; DNA: TGCAGCGTTGAACAACCCGGGGCCTGGTACGATACGCAGTATTTT; CDR3: CSVEQPGAWYDTQYF
J: TRBJ1-6; size: -; D: -; V: TRBV6-5; DNA: TGTGCCAGCACCCGCGGGACGGAGAATTCACCCCTCCACTTT; CDR3: CASTRGTENSPLHF
J: TRBJ2-7; size: few; D: -; V: TRBV11-2; DNA: TGTGCCAGCAGCTTAGGAAGCTACTACGAGCAGTACTTC; CDR3: CASSLGSYYEQYF
J: TRBJ2-1; size: -; D: -; V: TRBV27; DNA: TGTGCCAGCAGTTTCATAGGGACTCTTATGCATGAGCAGTTCTTC; CDR3: CASSFIGTLMHEQFF
J: TRBJ2-7; size: -; D: TRBD1; V: TRBV6-5; DNA: TGTGCCAGCAGTTACGGGGTTCCAGGGGGTGAGCAGTACTTC; CDR3: CASSYGVPGGEQYF
J: TRBJ2-1; size: -; D: -; V: TRBV21-1; DNA: TGTGCCAGGGACCCGGGGTGGGGGCACGATGAGCAGTTCTTC; CDR3: CARDPGWGHDEQFF
J: TRBJ1-1; size: -; D: -; V: TRBV10-3; DNA: TGTGCCATCAGTGAAGGTCAGGCCAGGGAGAGCGCTGAAGCTTTCTTT; CDR3: CAISEGQARESAEAFF
J: TRBJ2-1; size: few; D: -; V: TRBV6-6; DNA: TGTGCCAGCAGTTACCACCCAACAGGGTGGTTCTTC; CDR3: CASSYHPTGWFF
J: TRBJ1-2; size: -; D: -; V: TRBV7-2; DNA: TGTGCCAGCAGCTTATTTATCGGCTATGGCTACACCTTC; CDR3: CASSLFIGYGYTF
J: TRBJ2-5; size: few; D: -; V: TRBV6-1; DNA: TGTGCCAGCAGTGGGTACAGTTACCAAGAGACCCAGTACTTC; CDR3: CASSGYSYQETQYF